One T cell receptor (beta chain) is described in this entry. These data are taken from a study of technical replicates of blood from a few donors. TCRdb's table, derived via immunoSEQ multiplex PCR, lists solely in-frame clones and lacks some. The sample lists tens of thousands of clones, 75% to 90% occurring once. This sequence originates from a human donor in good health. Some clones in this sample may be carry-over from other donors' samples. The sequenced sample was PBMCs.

The CDR3 bases are TGCGCCAGCAGCCCGACTCAAAAGAACACTGAAGCTTTCTTT. Translation: CASSPTQKNTEAFF. The chain combines TRBV5-1 with TRBJ1-1; D is unresolved. The germline V gene has CDR1 SGHRS and CDR2 YFSETQ. Trimming took 4 bases from V and 1 from J, leaving 11 bases between them. This CDR3 comprises 14 residues. The full variable domain, rest sourced from reference TRBV5-1 and TRBJ1-1, is KAGVTQTPRYLIKTRGQQVTLSCSPISGHRSVSWYQQTPGQGLQFLFEYFSETQRNKGNFPGRFSGRQFSNSRSEMNVSTLELGDSALYLCASSPTQKNTEAFFGQGTRLTVV.